This entry lists 3 T cell receptor beta chains sequenced from one sample in a study of radiotherapy plus CTLA-4 blockade in lung cancer. The method was immunoSEQ multiplex PCR; TCRdb's version includes in-frame clones alone and lacks a portion of them. The sample includes around 55,000 clones, roughly four fifths of them seen just once. Sequencing was performed on peripheral blood, taken from a patient treated with radiotherapy plus ipilimumab. The receptor source for this set is a human donor with non-small cell lung cancer whose response to radiotherapy plus ipilimumab could not be evaluated.

The chain carries TRBV18 and TRBJ2-3, with D tentatively TRBD1 (6 bases). The CDR3 has 16 amino acids. V was cut by 0 bases and J by 2 bases, with 12 bases left in between. CDR1 and CDR2 (germline): KGHSH, LQKENI. CDR3 protein: CASSPPTGDPTDTQYF. As DNA, the CDR3 is TGTGCCAGCTCACCACCGACAGGTGACCCCACAGATACGCAGTATTTT.

The chain combines TRBV5-1 with TRBJ1-6; 7 bases match TRBD1. The J segment lost 4 bases and the V segment lost 4 bases, leaving 8 bases of the junction unmatched. Germline V gives CDR1 SGHRS, CDR2 YFSETQ. This CDR3 has 16 amino acids. CDR3 bases: TGCGCCAGCAGCCCCGGACAGGACCAATATAATTCACCCCTCCACTTT. This sequence encodes CASSPGQDQYNSPLHF.

This clone is a singleton in its sample. The chain recombines TRBV29-1 with TRBJ2-2; 7 nucleotides match TRBD1. There are 12 residues in the CDR3. The germline gives CDR1 SQVTM, CDR2 ANQGSEA. With V trimmed by 7 bases and J by 5 bases, 4 bases remained unmatched. CDR3 in DNA: TGCAGCGCACAGGGGTGGACCGGGGAGCTGTTTTTT. Protein product: CSAQGWTGELFF.